The 29 T cell receptor beta chains listed next were all sequenced from one sample in a study of shared clonotypes between healthy human individuals. Generated by immunoSEQ multiplex PCR, the TCRdb table keeps only in-frame clones and is missing some. The sample has over 2 million clones, 85% to 95% seen once; the top ten hold 0.13%. Input material: naive CD4+ T cells sorted from blood. Documented subset: CD45RA+ positively selected. The origin of the receptors is a man between 18 and 29 years old in good health.

The chain combines TRBV7-2 with TRBJ1-1; D is uncertain. Per the germline V gene, CDR1 is SGHTA and CDR2 is FQGNSA. This CDR3 contains 16 residues. V was cut by 1 base and J by 5 bases, with 17 bases left in between. CDR3 bases: TGTGCCAGCAGCTTAGGAGAGGTGTTAATAGGGACTGAAGCTTTCTTT. This codes for CASSLGEVLIGTEAFF.

The V gene is TRBV10-3, the J gene TRBJ2-7; the match to TRBD2 covers 11 bases. Germline CDR1 and CDR2: ENHRY and SYGVKD. The ends lost 5 bases at V and 0 bases at J; junction bases unmatched: 3. This CDR3 has 15 amino acids. Here the CDR3 DNA reads TGTGCCATCAGTAAACTAGCGGGAGACTCCTACGAGCAGTACTTC. The encoded protein is CAISKLAGDSYEQYF.

J is TRBJ2-1 and V is TRBV9; D is possibly TRBD2 (6 bases). Looked up from germline, CDR1 is SGDLS and CDR2 is YYNGEE. The germline V and J ends were trimmed by 4 bases and 9 bases, with 20 bases remaining between them. CDR3 length: 15 amino acids. The CDR3 nucleotides read TGTGCCAGCAGCCCTCCGGGACTTCAGTTTACTGAGCAGTTCTTC. Translation: CASSPPGLQFTEQFF. Looking up the rest from reference TRBV9 and TRBJ2-1 gives the full variable domain: DSGVTQTPKHLITATGQRVTLRCSPRSGDLSVYWYQQSLDQGLQFLIQYYNGEERAKGNILERFSAQQFPDLHSELNLSSLELGDSALYFCASSPPGLQFTEQFFGPGTRLTVL.

V usage is TRBV27 and J usage is TRBJ2-2, with D possibly TRBD1 on 6 matching bases. Per the germline V gene, CDR1 is MNHEY and CDR2 is SMNVEV (reference sequence). There are 14 residues in the CDR3. V was pared by 8 bases and J by 1 base, with 11 bases between. The CDR3 loop is CASRYRENTGELFF. Written as DNA, the CDR3 is TGTGCCAGCCGATACAGGGAGAACACCGGGGAGCTGTTTTTT.

The gene calls are TRBV5-1 and TRBJ2-7; no firm D call. V was cut by 0 bases and J by 2 bases, with 15 bases left in between. The germline V gene encodes CDR1 SGHRS and CDR2 YFSETQ. CDR3 length: 16 amino acids. For the CDR3, the DNA is TGCGCCAGCAGCTTGGGAGCAGGAACAAAGACCTACGAGCAGTACTTC. It specifies CASSLGAGTKTYEQYF.

The chain recombines TRBV9 with TRBJ2-1; TRBD2 aligns across 14 bases. The CDR3 is 18 residues long. Germline assignment: CDR1 SGDLS and CDR2 YYNGEE. V trimming: 0 bases; J trimming: 1 base; junction bases outside the gene matches: 3. The CDR3 region is CASSVGGTSGGSYNEQFF. As DNA, the CDR3 is TGTGCCAGCAGCGTAGGCGGGACTAGCGGGGGTTCCTACAATGAGCAGTTCTTC.

As regards this clone: The sample holds other DNA sequences that translate to the same CDR3. The chain couples TRBV30 to TRBJ1-1; 7 bases fit TRBD1. The CDR3 covers 13 residues. The junction had 3 bases not matched to a gene; V was cut back by 3 bases and J by 2 bases. Germline CDR1 and CDR2: GTSNPN and SVGIG (reference sequence). CDR3 sequence reads: CAWRGGGNTEAFF. CDR3 in DNA: TGTGCCTGGAGGGGAGGGGGCAACACTGAAGCTTTCTTT.

The rearrangement uses TRBV6-1 and TRBJ2-5; unclear D gene. Germline V gene data show CDR1 as MNHNS and CDR2 as SASEGT. The V gene lost 1 base and the J gene lost 2 bases, with 14 bases spanning the gap. The CDR3 runs to 16 residues. CDR3 residues: CASSEDGRAKQETQYF. The CDR3 bases are TGTGCCAGCAGTGAAGATGGTCGGGCTAAACAAGAGACCCAGTACTTC.

This clone was seen once. The chain uses TRBV6-1 and TRBJ2-7; 8 nucleotides agree with TRBD1. This CDR3 is built from 14 residues. The germline V gene has CDR1 MNHNS and CDR2 SASEGT. Losses at the gene ends were 11 bases for V and 1 base for J; bases not matched to a gene: 10. This CDR3 is CAATDRGRSYEQYF. The CDR3 DNA sequence: TGTGCCGCCACTGACAGGGGAAGGTCCTACGAGCAGTACTTC.

The chain joins TRBV7-2 to TRBJ2-1; tentatively, D is TRBD2 (5 bases). There are 17 residues in the CDR3. Germline V gene data show CDR1 as SGHTA and CDR2 as FQGNSA. V was shortened by 5 bases and J by 0 bases, with 17 bases between the two germline ends. The CDR3 DNA reads as TGTGCCAGCAGCCAGAGGGTGGCTCCAGGCTCCTACAATGAGCAGTTCTTC. Its translation is CASSQRVAPGSYNEQFF.

This chain joins TRBV11-2 and TRBJ2-2; 9 bases map to TRBD1. Germline V gene lookup returns CDR1 SGHAT and CDR2 FQNNGV. This CDR3 contains 15 residues. Losses at the gene ends were 6 bases for V and 7 bases for J; bases not matched to a gene: 9. The CDR3 nucleotides are TGTGCCAGCAGACCGACAGGGGGAATAGACGGGGAGCTGTTTTTT. Amino acid sequence: CASRPTGGIDGELFF.

This sequence joins TRBV7-9 and TRBJ2-7; 10 bases fit TRBD1. Germline V gene sequence: CDR1 SEHNR, CDR2 FQNEAQ (reference sequence). J lost 1 base, V lost 7 bases, and 4 bases had no gene match. The CDR3 loop spans 14 amino acids. The CDR3 region has the DNA TGTGCCAGCACACGGACAGGGGGGTCCTACGAGCAGTACTTC. The encoded protein is CASTRTGGSYEQYF.

Many counts were recorded for this clone. CDR3 residues: CASSLRQPYGYTF. Here the CDR3 DNA reads TGTGCCAGCAGCCTACGTCAGCCCTATGGCTACACCTTC. The V call is TRBV5-6, the J call TRBJ1-2; D unclear. V dropped 4 bases and J dropped 4 bases, with 11 bases sitting between them. Germline assignment: CDR1 SGHDT and CDR2 YYEEEE. This CDR3 contains 13 residues.

The chain joins TRBV7-2 to TRBJ2-1; tentatively, D is TRBD2 (5 bases). This CDR3 is built from 14 residues. The germline V gene encodes CDR1 SGHTA and CDR2 FQGNSA. The germline V and J ends were trimmed by 5 bases and 4 bases, with 12 bases remaining between them. DNA of the CDR3: TGTGCCAGCAGCCGGGGAGTTACTTACAATGAGCAGTTCTTC. Residues: CASSRGVTYNEQFF.

The J gene is TRBJ1-5, the V gene TRBV6-1; TRBD1 might be the D (5 bases). The CDR3 runs 15 residues. The V end was cut by 2 bases, the J end by 2 bases, with 10 bases between. CDR1 is MNHNS and CDR2 is SASEGT in the germline V gene. The CDR3 nucleotides read TGTGCCAGCAGTGAACAGGCAGGGCGCAATCAGCCCCAGCATTTT. It is translated as CASSEQAGRNQPQHF.

The chain recombines TRBV6-5 with TRBJ2-7, with 8 bases aligning to TRBD1. Germline V lookup: CDR1 MNHEY, CDR2 SVGAGI. V shed 8 bases and J 5 bases; nucleotides not matched to a gene: 8. This CDR3 comprises 13 residues. CDR3 residues: CASCRQGSHEQYF. In nucleotides, the CDR3 is TGTGCCAGCTGTAGACAGGGGAGCCACGAGCAGTACTTC.

For this clone: Additional DNA sequences in this sample encode the identical CDR3. This rearrangement joins TRBV6-1 to TRBJ1-1; TRBD1 matches 7 bases. This CDR3 is 14 amino acids long. Germline CDR1 MNHNS, CDR2 SASEGT. With V trimmed by 6 bases and J by 0 bases, 4 bases remained unmatched. CDR3 protein: CASSRQGMNTEAFF. CDR3 DNA: TGTGCCAGCAGCCGACAGGGCATGAACACTGAAGCTTTCTTT.

This rearrangement joins TRBV5-1 to TRBJ2-3, with D hard to call. CDR3 length: 13 amino acids. The germline CDR1 and CDR2 sequences are SGHRS and YFSETQ. Trimming shortened V by 4 bases and J by 2 bases, and 8 bases separated the two germline ends. The CDR3 region has the DNA TGCGCCAGCAGCCCCGCACCCACAGATACGCAGTATTTT. This encodes CASSPAPTDTQYF.

With regard to this clone: The junction departs from the called germline gene at one end, perhaps through a read error. The rearrangement links TRBV4-1 to TRBJ2-1; D might be TRBD2 (5 bases). This CDR3 is 16 amino acids long. The germline CDR1 and CDR2 sequences are MGHRA and YSYEKL. The CDR3 loop reads CASSQDGILAPGFLIF. The CDR3 DNA reads as TGCGCCAGCAGCCAAGATGGAATCCTAGCTCCGGGGTTTTTAATCTTC.

There are a few counts of this clone. Other DNA sequences of this sample code for an identical CDR3. V usage is TRBV18 and J usage is TRBJ2-5, with a weak D call TRBD2 (5 bases). From germline, CDR1 is KGHSH and CDR2 LQKENI. The V and J ends lost 3 bases and 2 bases respectively, with 13 bases between them. This CDR3 region has 15 residues. This CDR3 is CASSPSLASQETQYF. The CDR3 nucleotides are TGTGCCAGCTCACCGTCTCTAGCCTCACAAGAGACCCAGTACTTC.

V and J are TRBV6-5 and TRBJ2-4; TRBD1 matches at 8 bases. CDR1 and CDR2 (germline): MNHEY, SVGAGI. The CDR3 loop spans 15 amino acids. V dropped 1 base and J dropped 7; count of bases not matched to a gene: 6. CDR3 amino acids: CASSYFSGGRNIQYF. CDR3 sequence (DNA): TGTGCCAGCAGTTACTTTTCAGGGGGCCGGAACATTCAGTACTTC.

V gene TRBV19 combines with J gene TRBJ2-3, with D possibly matching TRBD1 (5 bases). The CDR3 contains 16 residues. The V and J ends lost 2 bases and 0 bases respectively, with 12 bases between them. Germline V gene sequence: CDR1 LNHDA, CDR2 SQIVND (reference sequence). CDR3 nucleotides: TGTGCCAGTAGTATACAGGGCCTGTCTAGCACAGATACGCAGTATTTT. Translation gives CASSIQGLSSTDTQYF.

This chain links TRBV28 with TRBJ2-7; 10 bases map to TRBD1. Trimming at V came to 7 bases and at J to 2 bases, leaving 2 bases not matched to a gene. Germline assignment: CDR1 MDHEN and CDR2 SYDVKM. The CDR3 totals 13 residues. The CDR3 reads CASTTGGTYEQYF. The CDR3 nucleotides are TGTGCCAGCACGACAGGGGGCACCTACGAGCAGTACTTC.

The chain joins TRBV5-1 to TRBJ1-6; 7 bases are a match to TRBD1. Germline values: CDR1 SGHRS, CDR2 YFSETQ. The CDR3 loop spans 15 amino acids. V shed 0 bases, J shed 6 bases, and the junction held 3 bases outside the gene matches. The CDR3 loop is CASSLDRGSNSPLHF. DNA of the CDR3: TGCGCCAGCAGCTTGGACAGGGGTAGTAATTCACCCCTCCACTTT.

A remark on this clone: At the DNA level, this CDR3 is encoded by other sequences in the same sample as well. This sequence joins TRBV10-2 and TRBJ1-5; TRBD1 matches 8 bases. J gave up 4 bases and V 4 bases, and 3 bases lay outside the gene matches. Germline CDR1 reads WSHSY; CDR2 reads SAAADI. This CDR3 region has 14 residues. The CDR3 region is CASSGDRRNQPQHF. CDR3 DNA: TGCGCCAGCAGTGGGGACAGGAGAAATCAGCCCCAGCATTTT.

Of note for this clone: Other nucleotide sequences from this sample produce the same CDR3. This chain links TRBV5-6 with TRBJ1-2; 9 positions agree with TRBD1. The CDR3 has 13 residues. Per the germline V gene, CDR1 is SGHDT and CDR2 is YYEEEE. V shed 5 bases, J shed 4 bases, and the junction held 3 bases outside the gene matches. Here the CDR3 DNA reads TGTGCCAGCAGTCCGGACAGGGGCTATGGCTACACCTTC. Translated, it gives CASSPDRGYGYTF.

The chain is built from TRBV10-3 and TRBJ2-6; no definite D call. V was trimmed by 1 base and J by 0 bases, leaving 16 bases between them. The CDR3 sequence is 19 residues long. Germline V lookup: CDR1 ENHRY, CDR2 SYGVKD. The DNA of the CDR3 is TGTGCCATCAGTGAGTTGATGGGAAAGCCCCCCTCTGGGGCCAACGTCCTGACTTTC. Protein: CAISELMGKPPSGANVLTF.

The V and J genes are TRBV6-5 and TRBJ1-2; D gene ambiguous. Between the trimmed V and J ends, which lost 0 bases and 1 base, there was a span of 9 bases. The CDR3 runs to 15 residues. The V gene's germline CDR1 is MNHEY and CDR2 SVGAGI. CDR3 DNA sequence: TGTGCCAGCAGTTACTCAGGCAAGGGTAACTATGGCTACACCTTC. Its translation: CASSYSGKGNYGYTF.

V gene TRBV28 combines with J gene TRBJ1-1, with a weak D call TRBD1 (5 bases). This CDR3 contains 14 residues. With 10 bases removed from V and 1 base from J, the gap between germline ends came to 16 bases. Per the germline V gene, CDR1 is MDHEN and CDR2 is SYDVKM. The CDR3 sequence is CAIQRGLGNTEAFF. The CDR3 nucleotides are TGTGCCATCCAGCGGGGGTTGGGGAACACTGAAGCTTTCTTT.